Listed below are T cell receptor beta chains from one sample, sequenced in a study of patients and donors after allogeneic stem cell transplantation. MiXCR, run by TCRdb on the RT-PCR reads, gives a single entry per CDR3 protein. Of roughly 200,000 distinct CDR3 sequences in the sample, more than 35% were seen once. The sample comprised blood, either unsorted or a sorted T cell fraction (not recorded which). The source is a human donor who was either an allogeneic HSCT recipient or a stem cell or donor lymphocyte infusion donor (not recorded which). It is not recorded whose cells these are; they may come from a transplant donor. CDR3s include the opening cysteine and the closing phenylalanine or tryptophan. Each record gives: J gene, clone size, D gene, V gene, CDR3 DNA, CDR3 protein. A D gene is named only where the DNA matches it firmly. A clone size is listed for some rows: how often the clone was seen (once, few, many), or a class if it is expanded.

J: TRBJ1-1; size: .; D: .; V: TRBV6-5; DNA: TGTGCCAGCAGTTACTCATACAGGGTAACGGCCACTGAAGCTTTCTTT; CDR3: CASSYSYRVTATEAFF
J: TRBJ2-3; size: .; D: TRBD2; V: TRBV27; DNA: TGTGCCAGCAGTGTACGACTAGCGGGATTCACAGATACGCAGTATTTT; CDR3: CASSVRLAGFTDTQYF
J: TRBJ1-1; size: .; D: .; V: TRBV5-6; DNA: TGTGCCAGCAGTCATCCTAGGAACACTGAAGCTTTCTTT; CDR3: CASSHPRNTEAFF
J: TRBJ2-1; size: .; D: TRBD2; V: TRBV7-2; DNA: TGTGCCAGCAGCCGACAGCGGGGGGGCCCTAGTGAGCAGTTCTTC; CDR3: CASSRQRGGPSEQFF
J: TRBJ1-6; size: .; D: .; V: TRBV4-1; DNA: TGCGCCAGCAGCCGGGGAAAGTGGGATTCACCCCTCCACTTT; CDR3: CASSRGKWDSPLHF
J: TRBJ1-1; size: few; D: .; V: TRBV6-2/TRBV6-3; DNA: TGTGCCAGCAGTTACACCCCCGCTGGGGACACTGAAGCTTTCTTT; CDR3: CASSYTPAGDTEAFF
J: TRBJ2-2; size: .; D: .; V: TRBV5-1; DNA: TGCGCCAGCAGCTTGGCTCGCGCGAACACCGGGGAGCTGTTTTTT; CDR3: CASSLARANTGELFF
J: TRBJ1-1; size: few; D: TRBD1; V: TRBV5-1; DNA: TGCGCCAGCAGCAGAGGACTGGACAGGGGATTGAACACTGAAGCTTTCTTT; CDR3: CASSRGLDRGLNTEAFF
J: TRBJ1-1; size: .; D: .; V: TRBV11-2; DNA: TGTGCCAGCAGCTTAGTCCAGGGTTCTGAAGCTTTCTTT; CDR3: CASSLVQGSEAFF
J: TRBJ1-3; size: .; D: TRBD1; V: TRBV9; DNA: TGTGCCAGCAGCGTCGACAGGGGACCTGGAAACACCATATATTTT; CDR3: CASSVDRGPGNTIYF
J: TRBJ1-1; size: .; D: .; V: TRBV19; DNA: TGTGCCAGTAAGGTTCAGGGTGGCACTGAAGCTTTCTTT; CDR3: CASKVQGGTEAFF
J: TRBJ2-4; size: .; D: TRBD1; V: TRBV30; DNA: TGTGCCTGGAGTAGGGACAGGAACATTCAGTACTTC; CDR3: CAWSRDRNIQYF
J: TRBJ2-2; size: few; D: .; V: TRBV20-1; DNA: TGCAGTGCTAGAGTCTGGCACACCGGGGAGCTGTTTTTT; CDR3: CSARVWHTGELFF
J: TRBJ1-6; size: .; D: TRBD1; V: TRBV5-1; DNA: TGCGCCAGCAGCGGGACTTCCGGGACAGGGAATTCACCCCTCCACTTT; CDR3: CASSGTSGTGNSPLHF
J: TRBJ1-6; size: .; D: .; V: TRBV5-1; DNA: TGCGCCAGCAGCTTGCCAACTCAGAATTCACCCCTCCACTTT; CDR3: CASSLPTQNSPLHF
J: TRBJ2-1; size: .; D: .; V: TRBV25-1; DNA: TGTGCCAGCAGTGAAAAGGCGGGCTCGTACAATGAGCAGTTCTTC; CDR3: CASSEKAGSYNEQFF
J: TRBJ1-6; size: few; D: .; V: TRBV30; DNA: TGTGCCTGGAACCAGGGACGACGGTCACCCCTCCACTTT; CDR3: CAWNQGRRSPLHF
J: TRBJ1-2; size: few; D: .; V: TRBV12-3/TRBV12-4; DNA: TGTGCCAGCAGTTTAATGACGGCAAAGGGGCCCGTTTATGGCTACACCTTC; CDR3: CASSLMTAKGPVYGYTF
J: TRBJ2-2; size: .; D: TRBD1; V: TRBV5-1; DNA: TGCGCCAGCAGCGGATTCGGGACAGGGACCACCGGGGAGCTGTTTTTT; CDR3: CASSGFGTGTTGELFF
J: TRBJ1-2; size: few; D: .; V: TRBV5-1; DNA: TGCGCCAGGACACGAAAAGCAGGGGTTGGCTACACCTTC; CDR3: CARTRKAGVGYTF
J: TRBJ2-2; size: few; D: .; V: TRBV10-3; DNA: TGTGCCATCAGTTATCCGGACAGACATACATCGAACACCGGGGAGCTGTTTTTT; CDR3: CAISYPDRHTSNTGELFF
J: TRBJ2-2; size: many; D: TRBD1; V: TRBV15; DNA: TGTGCCACCAGCATAGGACAGGGGAACACCGGGGAGCTGTTTTTT; CDR3: CATSIGQGNTGELFF
J: TRBJ2-3; size: .; D: .; V: TRBV5-1; DNA: TGCGCCAGCAGCTCGCCGGGATCAACGACAGATACGCAGTATTTT; CDR3: CASSSPGSTTDTQYF
J: TRBJ2-2; size: .; D: TRBD1; V: TRBV5-1; DNA: TGCGCCAGCAGCCTCCCGACAGGGGAGTACACCGGGGAGCTGTTTTTT; CDR3: CASSLPTGEYTGELFF
J: TRBJ1-3; size: .; D: .; V: TRBV4-1; DNA: TGCGCCAGCAGCCTGACAGCAACCTTCTCTGGAAACACCATATATTTT; CDR3: CASSLTATFSGNTIYF